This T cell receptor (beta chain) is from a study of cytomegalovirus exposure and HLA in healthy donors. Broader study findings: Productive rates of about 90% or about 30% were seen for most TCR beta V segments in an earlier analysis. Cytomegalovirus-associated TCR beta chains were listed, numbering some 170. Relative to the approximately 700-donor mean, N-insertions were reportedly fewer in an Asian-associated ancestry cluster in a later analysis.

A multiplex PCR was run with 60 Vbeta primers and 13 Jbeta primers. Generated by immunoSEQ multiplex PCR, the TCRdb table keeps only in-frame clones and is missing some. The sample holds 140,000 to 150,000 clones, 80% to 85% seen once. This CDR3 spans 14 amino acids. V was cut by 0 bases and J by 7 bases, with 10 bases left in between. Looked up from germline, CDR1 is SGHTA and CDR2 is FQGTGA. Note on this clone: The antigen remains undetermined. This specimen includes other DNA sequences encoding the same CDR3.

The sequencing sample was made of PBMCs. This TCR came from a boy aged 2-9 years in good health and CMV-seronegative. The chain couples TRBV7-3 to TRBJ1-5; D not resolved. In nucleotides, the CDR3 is TGTGCCAGCAGCTTAACGGGCAGTTCGCAGCCCCAGCATTTT. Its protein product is CASSLTGSSQPQHF.